This TCR beta chain emerged from a study of T-cell memory formation after mild COVID-19. One entry per CDR3 protein, called by TCRdb with MiXCR from the 5' RACE reads. The sample shows some 110,000 distinct CDR3 sequences, more than 15% of them seen only once. V was clipped by 1 base and J by 4 bases; unmatched bases: 5. Germline lookup yields CDR1 DFQATT and CDR2 SNEGSKA (reference sequence). The CDR3 runs 16 residues. Study-wide points: Later expanders leaned toward CD4+, whereas clones contracting from day 15 to 85 were balanced CD4/CD8.

This clonotype was found a few times. Its antigen remains unidentified. The rearrangement uses TRBV20-1 and TRBJ2-7; 15 nucleotides align to TRBD2. The clonotype was recovered from an adult woman who had mild COVID-19 (a few samples of this study predate the infection). Cell type and time point are not known. The sequencing input was PBMCs or a T cell subset sorted from them (not recorded which). The CDR3 DNA sequence: TGCAGTGCTAGAGCCGGACTAGCGGGGGGGATATACGAGCAGTACTTC. Translated: CSARAGLAGGIYEQYF.